This T cell receptor delta chain was documented in a study of γδ T cells in repeated Plasmodium falciparum infection. Remarks on this clone: Only one base separates this from a far larger clonotype, so it likely reflects a read error. Distinct nucleotide sequences in the sample also encode this CDR3.

Germline loops: CDR1 GEAIGNYY, CDR2 EKD. The CDR3 spans 19 residues. TCRdb re-called clones from the multiplex PCR reads via CATT. This table has 70,000 to 95,000 delta-chain clones, more than 1.4% appearing once. Bulk repertoires came from Vgamma9/Vdelta2+ or Vdelta2-negative gammadelta T cells flow-sorted from PBMC. The receptor's source is a pool of human donors (malaria-infected and uninfected, not separated). There is no J gene call, but TRDV2 is given as the V gene; the DNA was not compared with TRDD3, the D call given in the table. Sequenced material: gamma-delta T cells from blood. The CDR3 is CACEPFILGDTPGTDKLIF. As DNA, the CDR3 is TGTGCCTGTGAGCCCTTTATACTGGGGGATACGCCTGGGACCGATAAACTCATCTTC.